The text below deals with one TCR beta chain. This record comes from a study of TIL therapy for anti-PD-1-resistant metastatic lung cancer. Time point meaning: pre-treatment sample, taken before nivolumab and TIL therapy. Sequencing used immunoSEQ v3. Sequencing was performed with immunoSEQ multiplex PCR; in TCRdb, only in-frame clones are kept and a portion is missing. The table records about 50,000 clones, 65% to 90% of them present only once. The CDR3 has 13 amino acids. V was cut by 0 bases and J by 9 bases, with 9 bases left in between. Germline V gene lookup returns CDR1 LNHDA and CDR2 SQIVND (reference sequence).

Here the sequenced sample was blood, taken at baseline. The chain carries TRBV19 and TRBJ1-5; the D gene is possibly TRBD1 (5 bases). The origin of this receptor is a person aged 25 to 85 with non-small cell lung cancer. The CDR3 DNA reads TGTGCCAGTAGTATAGAAGCAGGGCGGCCCCAGCATTTT. Translation gives CASSIEAGRPQHF.